The T cell receptor beta chain described here comes from a study of blood T cell repertoires in COVID-19. The assay was immunoSEQ multiplex PCR, and TCRdb's table has in-frame clones only and misses some. The sample has under 200,000 clones; roughly 79% are singletons. V lost 3 bases to trimming and J lost 2 bases; unmatched junction nucleotides: 10. There are 16 residues in the CDR3. Germline assignment: CDR1 SGHDT and CDR2 YYEEEE. The chain employs TRBV5-6 and TRBJ2-7; TRBD2 aligns across 8 bases. The sequencing input was peripheral blood. The sequence derives from a man aged 60-69 years with active or convalescent COVID-19. For the CDR3, the DNA is TGTGCCAGCAGCTCCCATGGGGCGGGAGGTGCCTACGAGCAGTACTTC. Translating gives CASSSHGAGGAYEQYF. The whole variable domain, remainder taken from reference TRBV5-6 and TRBJ2-7, is DAGVTQSPTHLIKTRGQQVTLRCSPKSGHDTVSWYQQALGQGPQFIFQYYEEEERQRGNFPDRFSGHQFPNYSSELNVNALLLGDSALYLCASSSHGAGGAYEQYFGPGTRLTVT.